Listed below are T cell receptor beta chains from one sample, sequenced in a study of cytomegalovirus exposure and HLA in healthy donors. Clones were sequenced by immunoSEQ multiplex PCR, and TCRdb holds only the in-frame ones, with some missing. This table has 150,000 to 200,000 clones, approximately 82% appearing once. The specimen was PBMCs. The receptor source for this set is a woman under 30 in good health and CMV-seropositive. CDR3s include the opening cysteine and the closing phenylalanine or tryptophan. Fields, in order: clone size, J gene, V gene, D gene, CDR3 protein, CDR3 DNA. A D gene is named only where the DNA matches it firmly. For some rows the clone size is stated as once, few or many, or as a class when expanded; others skip it.

clone_size: .
j_call: TRBJ2-3
v_call: TRBV7-9
d_call: .
cdr3_aa: CASSPTLSTDTQYF
cdr3_nt: TGTGCCAGCAGCCCGACACTTAGCACAGATACGCAGTATTTT

clone_size: once
j_call: TRBJ2-1
v_call: TRBV4-1
d_call: TRBD1
cdr3_aa: CASSQVRDSRKNNEQFF
cdr3_nt: TGCGCCAGCAGCCAAGTCCGGGACAGTCGAAAAAACAATGAGCAGTTCTTC

clone_size: .
j_call: TRBJ1-6
v_call: TRBV30
d_call: TRBD1
cdr3_aa: CAWSVQGQLTPLHF
cdr3_nt: TGTGCCTGGAGTGTACAGGGACAGCTTACACCCCTCCACTTT

clone_size: once
j_call: TRBJ2-5
v_call: TRBV7-8
d_call: TRBD2
cdr3_aa: CASRPAPLPGGWETQYF
cdr3_nt: TGTGCCAGCAGGCCTGCCCCCCTACCGGGGGGGTGGGAGACCCAGTACTTC

clone_size: once
j_call: TRBJ2-5
v_call: TRBV7-9
d_call: .
cdr3_aa: CASSPTTGQETQYF
cdr3_nt: TGTGCCAGCAGCCCTACCACAGGGCAAGAGACCCAGTACTTC

clone_size: .
j_call: TRBJ1-2
v_call: TRBV4-2
d_call: TRBD1
cdr3_aa: CASSQGTGGSSGYTF
cdr3_nt: TGTGCCAGCAGCCAAGGGACAGGGGGAAGCAGTGGCTACACCTTC

clone_size: few
j_call: TRBJ1-3
v_call: TRBV9
d_call: .
cdr3_aa: CASSASGPRRAGNTIYF
cdr3_nt: TGTGCCAGCAGCGCTTCCGGACCCCGGCGGGCTGGAAACACCATATATTTT

clone_size: .
j_call: TRBJ2-3
v_call: TRBV5-1
d_call: TRBD1
cdr3_aa: CASKGMDRGAGSDTQYF
cdr3_nt: TGCGCCAGCAAGGGTATGGACAGGGGAGCGGGATCCGATACGCAGTATTTT

clone_size: once
j_call: TRBJ2-1
v_call: TRBV18
d_call: TRBD1
cdr3_aa: CASSPGQGYNEQFF
cdr3_nt: TGTGCCAGCTCCCCGGGACAGGGGTACAATGAGCAGTTCTTC

clone_size: once
j_call: TRBJ2-2
v_call: TRBV5-1
d_call: TRBD2
cdr3_aa: CASSSLAGGPSGELFF
cdr3_nt: TGCGCCAGCAGCTCACTAGCGGGGGGGCCATCCGGGGAGCTGTTTTTT

clone_size: .
j_call: TRBJ1-2
v_call: TRBV6-1
d_call: TRBD1
cdr3_aa: CASKWTGESYGYTF
cdr3_nt: TGTGCCAGCAAATGGACAGGGGAATCCTATGGCTACACCTTC

clone_size: .
j_call: TRBJ2-1
v_call: TRBV7-9
d_call: TRBD2
cdr3_aa: CASSLVGVGGAYEQFF
cdr3_nt: TGTGCCAGCAGCTTAGTTGGGGTCGGGGGGGCCTATGAGCAGTTCTTC

clone_size: .
j_call: TRBJ1-1
v_call: TRBV2
d_call: .
cdr3_aa: CASSERGLNTEAFF
cdr3_nt: TGTGCCAGCAGTGAAAGGGGCCTGAACACTGAAGCTTTCTTT

clone_size: .
j_call: TRBJ1-2
v_call: TRBV5-1
d_call: .
cdr3_aa: CASSLGVTGGHGYTF
cdr3_nt: TGCGCCAGCAGCTTGGGAGTAACGGGGGGGCATGGCTACACCTTC

clone_size: .
j_call: TRBJ2-3
v_call: TRBV11-1
d_call: .
cdr3_aa: CASSHTQATDTQYF
cdr3_nt: TGTGCCAGCAGCCATACACAGGCCACAGATACGCAGTATTTT

clone_size: once
j_call: TRBJ1-2
v_call: TRBV20-1
d_call: .
cdr3_aa: CSARRGSF
cdr3_nt: TGCAGTGCTAGAAGGGGGAGCTTC

clone_size: .
j_call: TRBJ1-1
v_call: TRBV4-1
d_call: .
cdr3_aa: CASSHFAGSDNTEAFF
cdr3_nt: TGCGCCAGCAGCCATTTCGCAGGTTCCGATAACACTGAAGCTTTCTTT

clone_size: .
j_call: TRBJ2-7
v_call: TRBV14
d_call: .
cdr3_aa: CASSQAPGSIRYEQYF
cdr3_nt: TGTGCCAGCAGCCAAGCTCCGGGATCAATACGATACGAGCAGTACTTC

clone_size: .
j_call: TRBJ1-5
v_call: TRBV19
d_call: .
cdr3_aa: CASSPTTYSNQPQHF
cdr3_nt: TGTGCCAGTAGTCCGACAACCTATAGCAATCAGCCCCAGCATTTT

clone_size: once
j_call: TRBJ1-1
v_call: TRBV28
d_call: .
cdr3_aa: CASSSLVAFF
cdr3_nt: TGTGCCAGCAGTTCTCTCGTAGCTTTCTTT

clone_size: .
j_call: TRBJ1-2
v_call: TRBV28
d_call: .
cdr3_aa: CASSFDSGRAYGYTF
cdr3_nt: TGTGCCAGCAGTTTTGATTCGGGCAGGGCGTATGGCTACACCTTC

clone_size: .
j_call: TRBJ1-2
v_call: TRBV27
d_call: TRBD1
cdr3_aa: CASGLTGVGYTF
cdr3_nt: TGTGCCAGCGGTCTGACAGGGGTTGGCTACACCTTC

clone_size: .
j_call: TRBJ1-1
v_call: TRBV30
d_call: .
cdr3_aa: CAWREVGPNTEAFF
cdr3_nt: TGTGCCTGGAGGGAAGTTGGGCCAAACACTGAAGCTTTCTTT

clone_size: .
j_call: TRBJ1-1
v_call: TRBV28
d_call: .
cdr3_aa: CASSLIAAGLTEAFF
cdr3_nt: TGTGCCAGCAGTTTAATAGCCGCGGGCCTCACTGAAGCTTTCTTT

clone_size: .
j_call: TRBJ1-1
v_call: TRBV7-2
d_call: .
cdr3_aa: CASSLEPGLNTEAFF
cdr3_nt: TGTGCCAGCAGCTTAGAACCAGGTCTGAACACTGAAGCTTTCTTT

clone_size: .
j_call: TRBJ2-3
v_call: TRBV7-9
d_call: .
cdr3_aa: CASRPGLDTQYF
cdr3_nt: TGTGCCAGCAGACCAGGTCTAGATACGCAGTATTTT

clone_size: once
j_call: TRBJ1-1
v_call: TRBV6-5
d_call: .
cdr3_aa: CASRINTEAFF
cdr3_nt: TGTGCCAGCCGTATTAACACTGAAGCTTTCTTT

clone_size: .
j_call: TRBJ2-3
v_call: TRBV11-1
d_call: TRBD1
cdr3_aa: CASSPEGTGWYADTQYF
cdr3_nt: TGTGCCAGCAGCCCCGAAGGGACAGGGTGGTATGCAGATACGCAGTATTTT

clone_size: .
j_call: TRBJ2-7
v_call: TRBV6-6
d_call: .
cdr3_aa: CASTSLRGEQYF
cdr3_nt: TGTGCCAGCACCTCGCTCCGGGGTGAGCAGTACTTC

clone_size: .
j_call: TRBJ2-1
v_call: TRBV4-3
d_call: TRBD2
cdr3_aa: CASSQDLAGWDEQFF
cdr3_nt: TGCGCCAGCAGCCAAGATCTAGCGGGATGGGATGAGCAGTTCTTC

clone_size: .
j_call: TRBJ2-2
v_call: TRBV30
d_call: TRBD1
cdr3_aa: CAWTRQGNTGELFF
cdr3_nt: TGTGCCTGGACGAGACAGGGTAACACCGGGGAGCTGTTTTTT

clone_size: .
j_call: TRBJ2-3
v_call: TRBV5-5
d_call: TRBD1
cdr3_aa: CASSPDPGGLDTQYF
cdr3_nt: TGTGCCAGCAGCCCCGACCCAGGGGGCTTGGATACGCAGTATTTT

clone_size: few
j_call: TRBJ2-3
v_call: TRBV13
d_call: TRBD2
cdr3_aa: CASSSPRERGVQDTQYF
cdr3_nt: TGTGCCAGCAGCTCCCCCCGAGAGCGGGGGGTACAAGATACGCAGTATTTT

clone_size: .
j_call: TRBJ2-6
v_call: TRBV19
d_call: TRBD1
cdr3_aa: CASSMGTGGFGANVLTF
cdr3_nt: TGTGCCAGTAGTATGGGGACAGGAGGTTTCGGGGCCAACGTCCTGACTTTC

clone_size: few
j_call: TRBJ1-1
v_call: TRBV2
d_call: .
cdr3_aa: CASSDGFRVNTEAFF
cdr3_nt: TGTGCCAGCAGTGATGGTTTCAGGGTGAACACTGAAGCTTTCTTT